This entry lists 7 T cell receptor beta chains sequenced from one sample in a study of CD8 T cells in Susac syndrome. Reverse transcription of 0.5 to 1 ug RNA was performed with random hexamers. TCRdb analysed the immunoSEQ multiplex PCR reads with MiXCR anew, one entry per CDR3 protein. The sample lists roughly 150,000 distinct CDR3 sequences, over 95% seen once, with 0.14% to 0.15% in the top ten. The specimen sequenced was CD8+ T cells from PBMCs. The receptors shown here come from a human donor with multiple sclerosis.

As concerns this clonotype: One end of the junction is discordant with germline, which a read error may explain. The CDR3 region has the DNA TGCAGTGCTAGAGGGGCAGGCTCCTACATTGAGCAGTTCTTC. It is translated as CSARGAGSYIEQFF. V and J are TRBV20-1 and TRBJ2-1; D remains unclear. From germline, CDR1 is DFQATT and CDR2 SNEGSKA (reference sequence). The CDR3 runs to 14 residues.

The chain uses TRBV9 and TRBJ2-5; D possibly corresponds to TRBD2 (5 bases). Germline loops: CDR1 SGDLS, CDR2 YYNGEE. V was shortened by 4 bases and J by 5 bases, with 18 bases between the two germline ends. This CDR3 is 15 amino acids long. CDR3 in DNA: TGTGCCAGCAGCCCCGACCTGAGCGGATGGGAGACCCAGTACTTC. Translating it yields CASSPDLSGWETQYF.

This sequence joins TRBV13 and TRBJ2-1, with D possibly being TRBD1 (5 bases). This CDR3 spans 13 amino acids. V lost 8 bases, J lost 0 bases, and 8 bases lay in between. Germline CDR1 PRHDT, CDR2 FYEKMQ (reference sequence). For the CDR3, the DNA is TGTGCCAGCGGGGCTACCTCCTACAATGAGCAGTTCTTC. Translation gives CASGATSYNEQFF.

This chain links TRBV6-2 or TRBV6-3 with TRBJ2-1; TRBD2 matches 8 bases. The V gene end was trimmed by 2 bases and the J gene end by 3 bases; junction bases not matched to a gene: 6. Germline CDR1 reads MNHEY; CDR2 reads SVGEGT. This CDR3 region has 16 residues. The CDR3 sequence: CASSYTDGGGYNEQFF. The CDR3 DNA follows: TGTGCCAGCAGTTACACCGACGGGGGGGGCTACAATGAGCAGTTCTTC.

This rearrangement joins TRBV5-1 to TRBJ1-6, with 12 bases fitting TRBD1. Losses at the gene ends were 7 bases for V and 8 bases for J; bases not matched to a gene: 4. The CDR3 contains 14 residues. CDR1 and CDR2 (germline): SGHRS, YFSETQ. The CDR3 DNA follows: TGCGCCAGCGGGACAGGGGGCGATTATTCACCCCTCCACTTT. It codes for CASGTGGDYSPLHF.

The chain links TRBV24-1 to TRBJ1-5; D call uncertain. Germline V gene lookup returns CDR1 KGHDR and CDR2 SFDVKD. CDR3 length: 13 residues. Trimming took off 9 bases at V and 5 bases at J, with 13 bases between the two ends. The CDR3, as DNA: TGTGCCACCGCGTATCCTGATGATCAGCCCCAGCATTTT. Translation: CATAYPDDQPQHF.

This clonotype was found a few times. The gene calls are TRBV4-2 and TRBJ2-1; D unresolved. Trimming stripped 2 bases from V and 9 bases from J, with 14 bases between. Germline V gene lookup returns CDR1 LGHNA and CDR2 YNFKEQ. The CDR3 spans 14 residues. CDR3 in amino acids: CASSQYIEVTEQFF. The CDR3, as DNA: TGTGCCAGCAGCCAATATATTGAGGTCACTGAGCAGTTCTTC.